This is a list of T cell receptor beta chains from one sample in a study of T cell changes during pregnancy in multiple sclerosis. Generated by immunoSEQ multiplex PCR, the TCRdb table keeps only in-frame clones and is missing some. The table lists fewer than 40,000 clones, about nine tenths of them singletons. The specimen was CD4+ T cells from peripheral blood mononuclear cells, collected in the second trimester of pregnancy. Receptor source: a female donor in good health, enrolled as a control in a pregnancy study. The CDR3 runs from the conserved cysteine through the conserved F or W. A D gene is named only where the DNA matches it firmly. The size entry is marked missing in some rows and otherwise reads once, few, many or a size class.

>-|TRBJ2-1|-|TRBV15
CATSSRDLDNEQFF
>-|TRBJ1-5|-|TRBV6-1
CASSLQGSQPQHF
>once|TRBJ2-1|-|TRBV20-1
CSANENEQFF
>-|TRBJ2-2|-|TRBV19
CASRNSDSTHTGELFF
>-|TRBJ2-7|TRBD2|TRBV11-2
CASSPVARGLAGAYEQYF
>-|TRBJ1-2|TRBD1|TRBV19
CASSNGRGDYGYTF
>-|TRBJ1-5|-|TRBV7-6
CATGDFSNQPQHF
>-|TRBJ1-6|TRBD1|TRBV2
CASSETRGGQGFSPLHF
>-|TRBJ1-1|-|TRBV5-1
CASSLGGSWSLNTEAFF
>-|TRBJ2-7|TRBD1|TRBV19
CASSPRTGQYEQYF
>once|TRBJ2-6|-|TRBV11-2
CASSATGLSGANVLTF
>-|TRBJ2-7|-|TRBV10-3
CATFGDYSYEQYF
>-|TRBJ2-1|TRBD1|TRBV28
CASSFGQGNRNEQFF
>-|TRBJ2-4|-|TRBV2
CASRGYGTLAKNIQYF
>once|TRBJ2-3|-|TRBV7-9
CASSLSVVLTDTQYF
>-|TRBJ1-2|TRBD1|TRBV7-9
CASSYGQGAGIGSYTF
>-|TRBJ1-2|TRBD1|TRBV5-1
CATTGQGNYGYTF
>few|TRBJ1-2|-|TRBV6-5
CASRDTYGYTF
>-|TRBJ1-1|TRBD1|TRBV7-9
CASSPISTGVATEAFF
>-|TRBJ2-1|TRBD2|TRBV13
CASSFLLAEYNEQFF
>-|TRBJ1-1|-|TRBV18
CASSPFGENTEAFF
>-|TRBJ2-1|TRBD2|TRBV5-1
CASSFLSGGLNEQFF